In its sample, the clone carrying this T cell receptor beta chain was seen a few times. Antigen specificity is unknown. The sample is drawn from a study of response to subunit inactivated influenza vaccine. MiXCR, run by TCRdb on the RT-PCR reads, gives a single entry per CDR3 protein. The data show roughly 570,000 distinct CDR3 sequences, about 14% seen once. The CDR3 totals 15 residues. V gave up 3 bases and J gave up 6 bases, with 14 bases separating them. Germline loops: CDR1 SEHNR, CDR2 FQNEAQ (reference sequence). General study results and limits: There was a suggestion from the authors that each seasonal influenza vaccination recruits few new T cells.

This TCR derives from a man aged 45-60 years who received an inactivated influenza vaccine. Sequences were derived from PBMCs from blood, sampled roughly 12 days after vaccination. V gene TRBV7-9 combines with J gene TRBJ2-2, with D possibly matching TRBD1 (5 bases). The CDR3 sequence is CASSFYGRVAGELFF. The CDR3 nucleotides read TGTGCCAGCAGCTTCTACGGCAGGGTTGCCGGGGAGCTGTTTTTT.